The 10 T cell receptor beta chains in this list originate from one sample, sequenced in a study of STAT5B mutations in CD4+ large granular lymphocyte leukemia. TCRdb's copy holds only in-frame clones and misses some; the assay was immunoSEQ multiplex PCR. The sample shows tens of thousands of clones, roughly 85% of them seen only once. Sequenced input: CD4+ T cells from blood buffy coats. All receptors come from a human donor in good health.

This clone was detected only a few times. CDR3 in amino acids: CASSLQEGEAFF. Here the CDR3 DNA reads TGTGCCAGCTCCCTACAGGAGGGTGAAGCTTTCTTT. The chain links TRBV18 to TRBJ1-1, with D possibly being TRBD1 (5 bases). V gave up 6 bases and J gave up 7 bases, with 12 bases separating them. Germline V lookup: CDR1 KGHSH, CDR2 LQKENI. The CDR3 totals 12 residues.

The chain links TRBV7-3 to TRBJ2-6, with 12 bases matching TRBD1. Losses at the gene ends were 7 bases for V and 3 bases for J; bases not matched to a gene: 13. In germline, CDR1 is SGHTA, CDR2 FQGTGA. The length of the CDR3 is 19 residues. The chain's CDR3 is CASTSRGQGANGGANVLTF. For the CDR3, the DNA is TGTGCCAGCACCTCACGGGGACAGGGGGCGAATGGTGGGGCCAACGTCCTGACTTTC.

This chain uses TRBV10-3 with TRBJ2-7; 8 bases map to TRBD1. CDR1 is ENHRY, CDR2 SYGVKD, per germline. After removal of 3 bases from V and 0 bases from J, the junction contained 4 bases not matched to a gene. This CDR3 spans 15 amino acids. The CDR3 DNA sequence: TGTGCCATCAGTGAATGGGACAGGAGCTCCTACGAGCAGTACTTC. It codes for CAISEWDRSSYEQYF.

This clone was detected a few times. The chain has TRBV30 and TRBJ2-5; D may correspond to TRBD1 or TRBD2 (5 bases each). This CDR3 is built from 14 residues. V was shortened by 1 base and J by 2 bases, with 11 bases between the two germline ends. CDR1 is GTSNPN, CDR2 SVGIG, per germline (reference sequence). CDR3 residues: CAWSARGEQETQYF. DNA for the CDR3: TGTGCCTGGAGTGCTCGAGGGGAGCAAGAGACCCAGTACTTC.

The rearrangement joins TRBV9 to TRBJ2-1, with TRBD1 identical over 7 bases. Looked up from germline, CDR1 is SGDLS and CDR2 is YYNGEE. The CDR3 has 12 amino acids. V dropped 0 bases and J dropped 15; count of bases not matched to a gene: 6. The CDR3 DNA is TGTGCCAGCAGCGTAGTCCAGGACAGGCTGTTCTTC. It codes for CASSVVQDRLFF.

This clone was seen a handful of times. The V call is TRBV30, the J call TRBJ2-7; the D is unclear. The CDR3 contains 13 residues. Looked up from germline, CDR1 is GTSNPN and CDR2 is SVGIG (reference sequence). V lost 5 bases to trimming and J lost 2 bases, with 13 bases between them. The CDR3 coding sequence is TGTGCCTGGGCGTCCGGCTTAACCTACGAGCAGTACTTC. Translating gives CAWASGLTYEQYF. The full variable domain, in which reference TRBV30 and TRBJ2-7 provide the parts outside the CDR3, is SQTIHQWPATLVQPVGSPLSLECTVEGTSNPNLYWYRQAAGRGLQLLFYSVGIGQISSEVPQNLSASRPQDRQFILSSKKLLLSDSGFYLCAWASGLTYEQYFGPGTRLTVT.

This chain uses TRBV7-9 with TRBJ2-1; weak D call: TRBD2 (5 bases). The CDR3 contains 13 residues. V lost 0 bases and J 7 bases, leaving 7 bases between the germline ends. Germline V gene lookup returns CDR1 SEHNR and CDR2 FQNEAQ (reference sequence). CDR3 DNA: TGTGCCAGCAGCTTAGCGGGAGTAAATGAGCAGTTCTTC. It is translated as CASSLAGVNEQFF.

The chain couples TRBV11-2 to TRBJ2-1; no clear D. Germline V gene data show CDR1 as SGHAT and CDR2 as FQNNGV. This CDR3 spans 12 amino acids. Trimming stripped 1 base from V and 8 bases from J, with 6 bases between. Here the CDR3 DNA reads TGTGCCAGCAGCTTAGTCTTCCATGAGCAGTTCTTC. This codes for CASSLVFHEQFF.

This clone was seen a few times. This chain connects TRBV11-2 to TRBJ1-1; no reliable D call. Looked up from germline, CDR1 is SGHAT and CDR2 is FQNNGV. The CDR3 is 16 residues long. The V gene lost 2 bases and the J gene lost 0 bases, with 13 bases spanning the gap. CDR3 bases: TGTGCCAGCAGCTTAAGGTTCGGCGAGATGAACACTGAAGCTTTCTTT. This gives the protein CASSLRFGEMNTEAFF.

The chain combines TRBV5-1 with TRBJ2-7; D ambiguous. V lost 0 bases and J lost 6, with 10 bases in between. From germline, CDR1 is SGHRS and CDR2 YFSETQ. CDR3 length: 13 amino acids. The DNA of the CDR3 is TGCGCCAGCAGCTTGGAACCGGTCTTCGAGCAGTACTTC. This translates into CASSLEPVFEQYF.